The clone carrying this TCR beta chain was counted between two and nine times. Its antigen is unidentified. This sample is drawn from a study of read filtering for tumor transcriptome and immune sequencing. Study-wide points: In IR-seq, single-read clonotypes were roughly 82% of clonotypes but approximately 3.5% of reads. The CD138-negative fraction was mixed bone marrow immune cells, not pure T cells.

Trimming removed 4 bases at V and 7 bases at J, with 17 bases between. Germline values: CDR1 DFQATT, CDR2 SNEGSKA (reference sequence). This CDR3 region has 14 residues. Molecular barcoded adaptors covering alpha/delta and beta/gamma chains were used on 400 ng RNA. TCRdb independently ran MiXCR on the reads; one entry per CDR3 protein. The data hold 75,000 to 90,000 distinct CDR3 sequences, with 9% to 15% observed a single time. This chain links TRBV20-1 with TRBJ1-5; D may be TRBD1 (5 bases). Specimen: a population of CD138-negative cells sorted from bone marrow. The clonotype originates from a donor aged 40 or over with multiple myeloma. CDR3 loop: CSAIQSGSEQPQHF. The CDR3 nucleotides are TGCAGTGCTATACAGTCAGGGTCGGAACAGCCCCAGCATTTT.